In this sample, the clone carrying this T cell receptor beta chain turned up many times. Amplified regions were TCR beta CDR3 sequences from RNA transcripts. HTBI primers were employed in a first-round RT-PCR of the TCR CDR3. TCRdb reprocessed the multiplex PCR reads via MiXCR and lists one record per CDR3 protein. The sample shows roughly 170,000 distinct CDR3 sequences, about 9% of them seen only once. The data derive from a study of T cells in Graves' hyperthyroidism and ophthalmopathy. Patients were excluded because of uncontrolled infection, other autoimmune disease, pregnancy or lactation. Preceding any ophthalmopathy symptoms, the blood sample dates from first hyperthyroidism diagnosis. The CDR3 has 16 amino acids. V shed 7 bases and J shed 6 bases, with 21 bases lying between them. The V gene's germline CDR1 is MNHEY and CDR2 SVGEGT.

Sequenced input: blood. The receptor comes from a young woman with Graves' hyperthyroidism that later progressed to Graves' ophthalmopathy. J is TRBJ2-2 and V is TRBV6-2 or TRBV6-3; D may be TRBD2 (6 bases). This CDR3 reads CASKNNSGFLPGELFF. Here the CDR3 DNA reads TGTGCCAGCAAAAACAATAGCGGATTCCTCCCCGGGGAGCTGTTTTTT.